Presented here are 21 T cell receptor beta chains from one specimen sequenced in a study of cytomegalovirus exposure and HLA in healthy donors. The PCR was carried out with 60 Vbeta primers and 13 Jbeta primers. Sequencing used immunoSEQ multiplex PCR; TCRdb keeps in-frame clones, though not all of them. This table holds about 160,000 clones, about three quarters found once. Sequencing was performed on PBMCs. Receptor source: a female donor in good health and CMV-seronegative.

The chain combines TRBV20-1 with TRBJ2-7; D unresolved. Germline V gene sequence: CDR1 DFQATT, CDR2 SNEGSKA (reference sequence). The CDR3 runs 8 residues. The germline V and J ends were trimmed by 3 bases and 9 bases, with 3 bases remaining between them. This CDR3 reads CSASWQYF. CDR3 nucleotide sequence: TGCAGTGCTAGCTGGCAGTACTTC.

This clone was recorded a few times. The chain employs TRBV9 and TRBJ1-6, with 9 bases identical to TRBD1. CDR1 is SGDLS and CDR2 is YYNGEE in the germline V gene. The CDR3 has 15 amino acids. V lost 0 bases to trimming and J lost 8 bases; unmatched junction nucleotides: 3. CDR3 coding DNA: TGTGCCAGCAGCGTAGGAGGGACAGGGTATTCACCCCTCCACTTT. Translated: CASSVGGTGYSPLHF. Based on the CDR3 plus reference TRBV9 and TRBJ1-6, the full variable domain is DSGVTQTPKHLITATGQRVTLRCSPRSGDLSVYWYQQSLDQGLQFLIQYYNGEERAKGNILERFSAQQFPDLHSELNLSSLELGDSALYFCASSVGGTGYSPLHFGNGTRLTVT.

The chain has TRBV6-1 and TRBJ1-5, with D tentatively TRBD1 (6 bases). V dropped 0 bases and J dropped 9 bases, with 15 bases sitting between them. Germline V gives CDR1 MNHNS, CDR2 SASEGT. CDR3 length equals 15 residues. The CDR3 protein is CASSEAEQGRRPQHF. As DNA, the CDR3 is TGTGCCAGCAGTGAAGCAGAACAGGGAAGGCGGCCCCAGCATTTT.

A single count supports this clone. The rearrangement uses TRBV7-2 and TRBJ2-3; 11 bases are shared with TRBD2. In germline, CDR1 is SGHTA, CDR2 FQGNSA. The CDR3 extends over 17 amino acids. Trimming cost V 7 bases and J 1 base; bases outside gene matches: 10. The CDR3 DNA reads as TGTGCCAGCACCTCCGTGGTAGCGGGGGGGGGCACAGATACGCAGTATTTT. The encoded protein is CASTSVVAGGGTDTQYF.

This chain uses TRBV2 with TRBJ2-1; D ambiguous. CDR1 and CDR2 from the germline V gene are SNHLY and FYNNEI. CDR3 length: 11 amino acids. V was trimmed by 7 bases and J by 8 bases, leaving 9 bases between them. The CDR3 DNA follows: TGTGCCAGCACTAGGTACTATGAGCAGTTCTTC. Amino acids: CASTRYYEQFF.

The chain has TRBV2 and TRBJ1-5; weak D call: TRBD1 (6 bases). Per germline, CDR1 SNHLY and CDR2 FYNNEI. The CDR3 extends over 17 amino acids. Trimming pared 6 bases from V and 0 bases from J, leaving 18 bases between. CDR3 region: CASSGGQTLHSNQPQHF. The CDR3 DNA reads TGTGCCAGCAGCGGCGGACAGACCCTTCATAGCAATCAGCCCCAGCATTTT.

The V and J genes are TRBV5-4 and TRBJ2-3; 9 bases line up with TRBD2. Trimming at V came to 5 bases and at J to 3 bases, leaving 7 bases not matched to a gene. Germline CDR1 and CDR2: SGHNT and YYREEE (reference sequence). The CDR3 loop spans 15 amino acids. As DNA, the CDR3 is TGTGCCAGCAGACTACTAGCGGGCAGGACAGATACGCAGTATTTT. Encoded protein: CASRLLAGRTDTQYF.

The chain combines TRBV5-1 with TRBJ2-3, with 12 nucleotides matching TRBD2. The germline gives CDR1 SGHRS, CDR2 YFSETQ. This CDR3 comprises 19 residues. The junction had 8 bases not matched to a gene; V was cut back by 0 bases and J by 0 bases. The CDR3 loop is CASSLGLAGDLYSTDTQYF. As DNA, the CDR3 is TGCGCCAGCAGCTTGGGACTAGCGGGAGACCTCTATAGCACAGATACGCAGTATTTT.

The V gene is TRBV10-3, the J gene TRBJ1-5; 9 bases are shared with TRBD1. Germline CDR1 is ENHRY and CDR2 is SYGVKD. J lost 7 bases, V lost 8 bases, and 6 bases had no gene match. This CDR3 has 13 residues. The CDR3 region is CAIQDRGEQPQHF. The CDR3 bases are TGTGCCATCCAAGACAGGGGGGAACAGCCCCAGCATTTT.

This sequence joins TRBV5-3 and TRBJ1-6, with TRBD1 as a possible D gene (6 bases). TRBV5-3 is flagged as an ORF with uncertain function. The CDR3 runs 14 residues. V lost 1 base, J lost 9 bases, and 11 bases lay in between. The CDR3: CARSLNRAGSPLHF. CDR3 DNA sequence: TGTGCCAGAAGCTTGAACAGGGCAGGTTCACCCCTCCACTTT.

CDR3 DNA sequence: TGTGCCTGGAGTGGACTAGCGGGAACCCTTGGGCAGTTCTTC. It is translated as CAWSGLAGTLGQFF. The gene calls are TRBV30 and TRBJ2-1, with TRBD2 matching 11 bases. The junction had 8 bases not matched to a gene; V was cut back by 1 base and J by 12 bases. CDR1 GTSNPN and CDR2 SVGIG come from the germline V gene (reference sequence). The length of the CDR3 is 14 residues.

The chain employs TRBV6-6 and TRBJ2-2; weak D call: TRBD2 (5 bases). CDR1 MNHNY and CDR2 SVGAGI come from the germline V gene (reference sequence). Trimming removed 11 bases at V and 0 bases at J, with 10 bases between. This CDR3 comprises 13 residues. The CDR3 spells CAGGQTNTGELFF. CDR3 bases: TGTGCCGGCGGGCAGACGAACACCGGGGAGCTGTTTTTT.

The chain combines TRBV21-1 with TRBJ2-1; the D call TRBD2 from the table was never checked on the DNA. TRBV21-1 constitutes a pseudogene. The CDR3 extends over 15 amino acids. CDR3 protein: CASSKGGGHSNEQFF. The CDR3 nucleotides are TGTGCCAGCAGCAAAGGGGGGGGCCACTCCAATGAGCAGTTCTTC.

Only a few counts were recorded for this clone. This sequence joins TRBV5-6 and TRBJ1-1, with D possibly TRBD1 on 5 matching bases. The V gene's germline CDR1 is SGHDT and CDR2 YYEEEE. V lost 4 bases, J lost 9 bases, and 13 bases lay in between. This CDR3 contains 12 residues. CDR3 in amino acids: CASSTTGSKAFF. DNA of the CDR3: TGTGCCAGCAGCACTACAGGATCCAAAGCTTTCTTT.

CDR3 amino acids: CAWGTGGGNTEAFF. The CDR3 DNA follows: TGTGCCTGGGGAACAGGGGGCGGAAACACTGAAGCTTTCTTT. The chain combines TRBV30 with TRBJ1-1, with 9 bases aligning to TRBD1. The germline V gene has CDR1 GTSNPN and CDR2 SVGIG (reference sequence). Unmatched junction bases numbered 6, after V lost 5 bases and J lost 2 bases. CDR3 length: 14 amino acids.

This sequence joins TRBV19 and TRBJ2-1; possible D gene TRBD2, 5 bases. CDR3 length: 15 residues. CDR1 is LNHDA and CDR2 is SQIVND in the germline V gene (reference sequence). V lost 2 bases and J 0 bases, leaving 8 bases between the germline ends. CDR3 sequence reads: CASSITGFSYNEQFF. DNA of the CDR3: TGTGCCAGTAGTATAACGGGATTCTCCTACAATGAGCAGTTCTTC.

The rearrangement joins TRBV5-1 to TRBJ1-6; D is unresolved. Between the trimmed V and J ends, which lost 0 bases and 8 bases, there was a span of 6 bases. The CDR3 extends over 13 amino acids. The V gene's germline CDR1 is SGHRS and CDR2 YFSETQ. CDR3 nucleotides: TGCGCCAGCAGCTTGGCCCGGGATTCACCCCTCCACTTT. Amino acid sequence: CASSLARDSPLHF.

This rearrangement joins TRBV5-6 to TRBJ1-2; tentative D call: TRBD1 (5 bases). V shed 1 base and J shed 5 bases, with 9 bases lying between them. The V gene's germline CDR1 is SGHDT and CDR2 YYEEEE. This CDR3 contains 13 residues. The CDR3 sequence is CASSLTGVYGYTF. The CDR3 nucleotides are TGTGCCAGCAGCTTGACAGGCGTGTATGGCTACACCTTC.

This clone was detected once. The genes are TRBV10-2 and TRBJ2-7; D unclear. The CDR3 is made up of 10 amino acids. Trimming shortened V by 3 bases and J by 7 bases, and 4 bases separated the two germline ends. Germline CDR1 is WSHSY and CDR2 is SAAADI. The CDR3 sequence: CASSDAEQYF. The CDR3 DNA reads TGCGCCAGCAGTGATGCGGAGCAGTACTTC.

This clone was detected only once. V gene TRBV7-9 combines with J gene TRBJ1-6; 8 bases map to TRBD1. The CDR3 sequence is 14 residues long. V shed 5 bases, J shed 10 bases, and the junction held 7 bases outside the gene matches. In germline, CDR1 is SEHNR, CDR2 FQNEAQ (reference sequence). The CDR3 sequence is CASSISDRDSPLHF. CDR3 DNA: TGTGCCAGCAGCATCTCGGACAGGGACTCACCCCTCCACTTT.

The chain employs TRBV27 and TRBJ2-1, with D perhaps TRBD2 (7 bases). V gave up 3 bases and J gave up 2 bases, with 11 bases separating them. There are 15 residues in the CDR3. Looked up from germline, CDR1 is MNHEY and CDR2 is SMNVEV (reference sequence). CDR3 coding DNA: TGTGCCAGCAGTTTGGGGAGGGGGGCCTACAATGAGCAGTTCTTC. Translating gives CASSLGRGAYNEQFF.